This T cell receptor beta chain was profiled in a study of cytomegalovirus exposure and HLA in healthy donors (dated by TCRdb to 2017 to 2019). Describing the broader study: An earlier analysis of approximately 550 of the donors reported more than 250 Gb of sequence data and 100 million to 140 million unique TCR beta sequences from roughly 180 million T cells. An early release covering around 630 HLA-typed donors comprised approximately 300 gigabases of sequencing data and 85 million to 100 million unique TCR sequences. Of the 300 to 450 genotyped donors, approximately 82% fell in the genetic ancestry cluster associated with self-reported Caucasian donors. The study aimed to test whether cataloging public T cell receptors could reveal signatures of past pathogen exposure. Using immunosequencing, the study profiled T cell repertoires from fewer than 700 subjects and related those repertoires to cytomegalovirus serostatus. In addition to the first cohort of approximately 650 subjects, a separate validation cohort of 120 different subjects was used. The study combined high-throughput TCR immunosequencing, statistical association of individual TCRs with disease status, and machine learning to predict cytomegalovirus infection status. In a later analysis, previously published TCR beta repertoires from several hundred donors were re-analyzed and high-resolution HLA genotyping was added so that TCR occurrence patterns could be studied. Rather than drawing on any new phenotypic data, the later analysis identified candidate immune exposures from TCR beta sequences and the way those sequences occurred across donors. An earlier analysis of several hundred of the donors used high-throughput TCR beta sequencing to judge whether each TCR beta V gene segment behaved as functional or pseudogenic. Donor age, sex, ethnicity and CMV serostatus were collected together with the repertoire data. Genome-wide SNP genotypes for about 65% of the roughly 670 donors were used in a later genetic analysis, which treated that subset as a discovery cohort. Every repertoire in the discovery cohort had been generated on one and the same sequencing platform. HLA typing covered class I and class II loci at four-digit resolution. The number of donors typed differed by locus, with about 629-630 for A, B, C, DRB1 and DQB1, roughly 550 for DQA1, 600 to 610 for DPA1, and 472 for DPB1. About five DR-DQ haplotypes were treated as single units for association and clustering because of strong linkage in the cohort. On average, roughly 240,000 unique TCR beta nucleotide sequences were sequenced per donor among roughly 430 genotyped donors of the cohort, with approximately 18% of those sequences being non-productive. The paper's findings and limits, for the study overall: A later genetic analysis associated a missense DCLRE1C variant with V-gene and J-gene trimming of TCR beta chains, and an independent cohort replicated the association. According to a later genetic analysis, donors in an Asian-associated ancestry cluster had fewer N-insertions in productive TCRs than the roughly 660-donor mean. The authors suggested that the approach could potentially be extended to other disease states and immunological phenotypes. Correlated functional status among segregating V segments might be attributable to linkage disequilibrium, but an unknown experimental factor could not be ruled out. According to a later analysis, parvovirus B19, influenza, CMV and Epstein-Barr virus appeared linked to several top co-occurrence clusters. Compared with equally common non-associated chains, HLA-associated TCR beta chains in a later analysis were more clonally expanded and had lower generation probabilities. Most CMV-associated TCR beta chains appeared to be HLA-restricted in a later analysis, and the HLA associations seemed to be driven largely by CMV exposure. A further reported finding was that TCR beta sequences accurately predicted the HLA-A and HLA-B alleles for most subjects in the first cohort. HLA typing was unavailable for some donors at each locus, so association tests used only the typed subset. In an earlier analysis of roughly 560 of the donors, most TCR beta V segments were observed in productive rearrangements about 87% or about 30% of the time, broadly matching IMGT annotations. When HLA alleles, especially DR and DQ, strongly co-occurred, TCR associations were difficult to assign to individual alleles. For the cohort, immune exposure information was limited to CMV serostatus. Cytomegalovirus status was reported to be diagnosed by the classifier with high specificity and sensitivity in both the original and validation cohorts. The study listed 164 TCR beta chains as associated with cytomegalovirus. In vitro tests confirmed that a few of the cytomegalovirus-associated TCR beta chains recognize cytomegalovirus antigens. The cohort was sequenced for TCR beta chains only, and without alpha or paired-chain data the features that could be detected were limited. Presence/absence analyses assumed roughly uniform sequencing depth across donors, an assumption that may not hold. A cluster of highly shared sequence variants was judged likely to represent a technical artifact of the sequencing pipeline. The earlier analysis of almost 600 of the donors excluded over 15 rarely observed V segments, including chromosome 9 orphons, because counts were too low. A later analysis found that TCR association rates varied across HLA loci, with DRB1 alleles showing the most associated TCRs and HLA-C alleles the fewest. At a false discovery rate of 0.05, a later analysis linked some 17,000 TCR beta sequences to specific HLA alleles. Some IMGT-functional V segments, including TRBV6-2 and TRBV6-3, could not be distinguished by the 87-base-pair reads and were therefore excluded. Most TCR sequences were seen in very few donors, while some public TCRs were found in many individuals.

Its CDR3 holds 17 amino acids, cysteine through phenylalanine. The sequence is cut down to CDR3 DNA, 51 bases in frame from base 1. At the junction V is shortened by 0 bases and J by 2 bases, with 14 bases in between. The germline V gene sets CDR1 to MNHNS and CDR2 to SASEGT. In total, 500 to 700 healthy bone marrow donors made up the cohort. Cohort members were all nominally healthy when sampled, although unrecorded immune exposures were likely present. The donor was CMV seronegative and was included in the group of several hundred seronegative cohort members. A peripheral blood sample was provided by each donor, and peripheral blood mononuclear cells were used for TCR beta sequencing. The Qiagen DNeasy Blood Extraction Kit was used to extract genomic DNA from the blood cell samples. As concerns this clone: This clone's antigen is unknown. One base away there is no much larger clone; base qualities are not given.

Libraries were constructed by the immunoSEQ multiplex PCR assay. For the multiplex PCR, a mixture combining 60 forward primers for TCR Vbeta segments and 13 reverse primers for TCR Jbeta segments was used. The CDR3 region of rearranged TCR beta genes was amplified from genomic DNA with a multiplex PCR assay. The Illumina HiSeq System was used to sequence the amplified TCR beta libraries as 87-base-pair reads. Turning to the authors' computational methods: A later analysis counted approximately 84 million unique TCR beta chains across the roughly 700 repertoires, and around 9.9 million of these chains were shared by at least two donors. Raw reads were error-corrected and collapsed into unique sequences by a nearest-neighbor algorithm in which closely related sequences were merged to remove PCR and sequencing errors. Alignment of CDR3 sequences to IMGT reference sequences was used to assign V, D and J gene segments. For a sequence to be retained, a match of at least six nucleotides to both a V gene segment and a J gene segment was required. Rearrangements were classified as productive when the CDR3 lacked stop codons and remained in frame with V and J, and all other rearrangements were classified as non-productive. CDR3 was defined by IMGT convention, running from the second conserved V-encoded cysteine to the conserved J-encoded phenylalanine. The earlier analysis of some 540 of the donors excluded any sequence lacking an unambiguous match to a single V gene segment. An earlier analysis of fewer than 650 of the donors classified V segments as functional when productive rearrangements were above 56.7% and as segregating when the standard deviation between donors was above 5%. To diagnose cytomegalovirus status from the catalog of TCR beta chain sequences, a statistical classification framework was built. In a later analysis, TCR nucleotide sequences were compared against IMGT/GENE-DB human TR gene sequences so that V and J genes could be assigned. A later analysis assigned CDR3 sequences and most-parsimonious VDJ recombination scenarios with the TCRdist pipeline. A later analysis defined each TCR beta chain by its CDR3 amino acid sequence plus V-gene family, and excluded reads lacking a unique V-gene family. In a later analysis, several hundred highly shared, low-generation-probability nucleotide sequences were removed to address suspected cross-contamination and a sequencing artifact. For each public chain, a later analysis derived a clonal expansion index from normalized ranks of inferred template counts within each repertoire. A later analysis computed generation probabilities with a VDJ recombination model fitted to out-of-frame rearrangements, and checked the results against IGoR. Hypergeometric tests were used in a later analysis to score TCR-TCR, TCR-HLA and TCR-CMV co-occurrence, with a repertoire-size bias correction applied to the TCR pairs. A later analysis estimated false discovery rates by permuting HLA or CMV assignments 20 times. In a later analysis, co-occurring TCRs were grouped with DBSCAN, and TCRdist sequence similarity was added when clustering was performed within HLA-allele-positive subsets. For co-occurrence clustering, repertoires with fewer than 30,000 or more than 120,000 public chains were excluded, along with a handful of repertoires with anomalous nucleotide sharing. The immuneACCESS repertoire file appears here via TCRdb, limited to in-frame rearrangements. These files lack a portion of the clones; in checked studies, under half of the deficit traces to unresolved V genes, and the cause of the others is not known. That table gives V, J and clone size, and the DNA gave D and trimming. The sample records a few hundred thousand clones, 80% of which are singletons. The ten biggest clones cover around 0.33% of the sample.

Sample: PBMCs. The sequence derives from a girl under 10 years old in good health and CMV-seronegative. Here the chain combines TRBV6-1 and TRBJ1-5, with the D gene uncertain. The base sequence is TGTGCCAGCAGTGAAGCGAGGAGTCCCGGCGGCAATCAGCCCCAGCATTTT. This yields the protein CASSEARSPGGNQPQHF.